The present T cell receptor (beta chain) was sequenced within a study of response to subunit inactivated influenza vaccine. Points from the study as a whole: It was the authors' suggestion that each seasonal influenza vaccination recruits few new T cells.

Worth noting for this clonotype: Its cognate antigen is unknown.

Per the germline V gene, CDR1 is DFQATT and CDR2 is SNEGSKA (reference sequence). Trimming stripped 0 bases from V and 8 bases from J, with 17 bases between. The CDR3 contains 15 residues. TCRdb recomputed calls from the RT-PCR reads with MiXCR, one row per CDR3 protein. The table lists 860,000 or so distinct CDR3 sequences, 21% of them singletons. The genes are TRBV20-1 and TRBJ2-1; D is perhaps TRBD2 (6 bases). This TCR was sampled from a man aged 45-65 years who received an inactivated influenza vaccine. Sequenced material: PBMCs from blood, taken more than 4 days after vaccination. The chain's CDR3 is CSARDRWGDVDEQFF. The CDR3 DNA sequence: TGCAGTGCTAGAGATAGGTGGGGGGACGTCGATGAGCAGTTCTTC.